The present entry profiles one T cell receptor (beta chain) with its context. Its target is unknown. These data belong to a study of shared clonotypes between healthy human individuals. The germline V gene has CDR1 MNHNS and CDR2 SASEGT. The CDR3 is 15 residues long. Trimming pared 7 bases from V and 3 bases from J, leaving 18 bases between. The study, taken as a whole, reports: Only blood underwent sampling, and tissue repertoires likely differ.

Libraries were prepared by immunoSEQ multiplex PCR; TCRdb keeps only in-frame clonotypes and omits some of them. Of 2 million or so clones listed, roughly 94% were seen once; the top ten hold 0.1% to 0.15%. V and J are TRBV6-1 and TRBJ2-5; tentatively, D is TRBD1 or TRBD2 (5 bases each). The TCR comes from a man between 18 and 35 years old in good health. The material sequenced was naive CD4+ T cells sorted from blood. The subset was: CD45RA+ positively selected. CDR3 DNA sequence: TGTGCCAGCAACCCAACCGGGACCCCTGAAGAGACCCAGTACTTC. It codes for CASNPTGTPEETQYF.